This T cell receptor (beta chain) came from a study of post-analysis software for immune sequencing data. Study-level findings and limits: Elevated frequency relative to controls characterized roughly five TRBV segments in patients, TRBV5-6, TRBV5-1 and TRBV20-1 among them.

This clonotype has at least ten counts. Its antigen is undetermined. V dropped 6 bases and J dropped 0 bases, with 15 bases sitting between them. Per germline, CDR1 MNHEY and CDR2 SVGAGI. There are 15 residues in the CDR3. Carried by the TCR beta cDNA libraries were unique molecular identifiers. A few hundred thousand cDNA molecules were obtained from approximately 1 to 10 million T cells. A single record per CDR3 protein comes from TCRdb applying MiXCR to the PCR reads. The sample has about 540,000 distinct CDR3 sequences; less than 40% are singletons. Sequencing was performed on blood. The origin of this receptor is a girl aged 2 to 17 with multiple sclerosis. The chain joins TRBV6-5 to TRBJ2-7, with D perhaps matching TRBD1 or TRBD2 (5 bases each). The DNA of the CDR3 is TGTGCCAGCAGCCCAGAGGGGAGAGTCTCCTACGAGCAGTACTTC. Translating it yields CASSPEGRVSYEQYF.